What follows is one TCR beta chain and its context. Generated by immunoSEQ multiplex PCR, the TCRdb table keeps only in-frame clones and is missing some. The table shows some 100,000 clones, with around 80% occurring only once. From germline, CDR1 is LGHNA and CDR2 YNFKEQ. The CDR3 is 16 residues long. V was pared by 1 base and J by 5 bases, with 4 bases of the junction left unmatched. The data were obtained in a study of blood T cell repertoires in COVID-19. Study as a whole: There were acute and convalescent COVID-19 samples, and they came from the United States, Italy and Spain. T cells, B-cell-depleted T cells, or PBMCs supplied cDNA or gDNA.

Sequencing used peripheral blood. The receptor comes from a human donor in a cohort sampled during active or convalescent COVID-19. The rearrangement uses TRBV4-2 and TRBJ1-5; TRBD1 matches 11 bases. The CDR3 region is CASSQGTGGEYQPQHF. The DNA of the CDR3 is TGTGCCAGCAGCCAAGGGACAGGGGGCGAATATCAGCCCCAGCATTTT.